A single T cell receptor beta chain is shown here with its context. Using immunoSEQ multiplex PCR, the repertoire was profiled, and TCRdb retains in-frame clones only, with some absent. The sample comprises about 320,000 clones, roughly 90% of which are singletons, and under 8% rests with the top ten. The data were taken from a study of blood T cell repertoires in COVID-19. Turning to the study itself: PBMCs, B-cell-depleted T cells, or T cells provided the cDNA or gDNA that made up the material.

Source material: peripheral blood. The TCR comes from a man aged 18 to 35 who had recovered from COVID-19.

Here the CDR3 DNA reads TGTGCCAGCAGCCCACGGCCGGGACAGGGCATCGCTGAAGCTTTCTTT. Translated: CASSPRPGQGIAEAFF. The rearrangement links TRBV7-3 to TRBJ1-1, with 9 bases identical to TRBD1. CDR1 and CDR2 from the germline V gene are SGHTA and FQGTGA. This CDR3 has 16 amino acids. V lost 5 bases to trimming and J lost 6 bases; unmatched junction nucleotides: 13.